The source of this T cell receptor (beta chain) is a study of OX40 agonist ivuxolimab in advanced cancers. At the level of the study: At 0.01 to 10 mg/kg, ivuxolimab was administered intravenously to patients every 2 weeks.

About this clone: Its antigen is still unknown.

Sequenced by immunoSEQ multiplex PCR; TCRdb stores in-frame clones only, minus some. The sample holds 95,000 to 150,000 clones, 80% to 95% seen once. Germline lookup yields CDR1 MNHEY and CDR2 SMNVEV (reference sequence). The CDR3 covers 15 residues. V gave up 5 bases and J gave up 3 bases, with 13 bases separating them. Study-level results: CD4+ and CD8+ blood T cells expanded clonally by week 6 at 0.1 to 3.0 mg/kg.

The source material was CD4+ or CD8+ T cells sorted from blood, sampled in a trial of the OX40 agonist ivuxolimab. V and J are TRBV27 and TRBJ2-2; a possible D gene is TRBD1 (6 bases). This receptor was identified in an adult with an advanced solid tumor such as melanoma, head and neck, liver or kidney cancer. The DNA for the CDR3 is TGTGCCAGCAGTACGAATCAGGGGTACACCGGGGAGCTGTTTTTT. Translation gives CASSTNQGYTGELFF.